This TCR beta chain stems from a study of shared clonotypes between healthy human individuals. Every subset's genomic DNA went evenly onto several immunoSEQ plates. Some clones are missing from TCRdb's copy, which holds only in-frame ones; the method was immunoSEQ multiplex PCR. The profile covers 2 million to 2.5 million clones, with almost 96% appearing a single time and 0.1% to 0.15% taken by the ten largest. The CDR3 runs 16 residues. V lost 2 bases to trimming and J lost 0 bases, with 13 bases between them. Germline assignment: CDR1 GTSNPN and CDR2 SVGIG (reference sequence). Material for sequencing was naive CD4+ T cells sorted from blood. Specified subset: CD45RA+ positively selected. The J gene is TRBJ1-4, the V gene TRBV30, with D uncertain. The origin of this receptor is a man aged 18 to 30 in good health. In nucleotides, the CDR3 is TGTGCCTGGAGTCCCACTAGGACGGCAACTAATGAAAAACTGTTTTTT. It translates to CAWSPTRTATNEKLFF. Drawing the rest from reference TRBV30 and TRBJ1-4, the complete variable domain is SQTIHQWPATLVQPVGSPLSLECTVEGTSNPNLYWYRQAAGRGLQLLFYSVGIGQISSEVPQNLSASRPQDRQFILSSKKLLLSDSGFYLCAWSPTRTATNEKLFFGSGTQLSVL.